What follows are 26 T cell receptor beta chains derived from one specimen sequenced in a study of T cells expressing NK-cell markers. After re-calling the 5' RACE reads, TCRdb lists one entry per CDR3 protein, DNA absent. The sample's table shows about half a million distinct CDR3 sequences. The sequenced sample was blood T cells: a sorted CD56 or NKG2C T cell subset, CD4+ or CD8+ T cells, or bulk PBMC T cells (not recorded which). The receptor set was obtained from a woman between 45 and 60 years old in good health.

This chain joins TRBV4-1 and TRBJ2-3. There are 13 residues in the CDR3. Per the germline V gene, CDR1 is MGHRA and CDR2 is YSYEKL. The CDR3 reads CASKVVGTDTQYF.

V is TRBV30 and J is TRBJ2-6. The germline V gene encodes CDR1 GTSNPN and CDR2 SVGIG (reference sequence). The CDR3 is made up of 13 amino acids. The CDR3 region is CAWSENRANVLTF.

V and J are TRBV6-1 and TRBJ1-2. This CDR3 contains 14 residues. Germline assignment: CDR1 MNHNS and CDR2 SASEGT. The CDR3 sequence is CASSEPGKSYGYTF.

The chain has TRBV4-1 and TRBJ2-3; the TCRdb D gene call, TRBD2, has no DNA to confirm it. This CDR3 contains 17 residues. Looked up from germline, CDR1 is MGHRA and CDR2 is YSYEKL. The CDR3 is CASSQEGLRANTDTQYF.

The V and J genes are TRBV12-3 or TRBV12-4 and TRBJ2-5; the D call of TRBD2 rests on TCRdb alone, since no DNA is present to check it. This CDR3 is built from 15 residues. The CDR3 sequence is CASSRLAGGKETQYF.

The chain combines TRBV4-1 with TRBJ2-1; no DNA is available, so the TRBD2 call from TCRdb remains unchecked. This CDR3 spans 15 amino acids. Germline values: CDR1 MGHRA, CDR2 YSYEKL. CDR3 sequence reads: CASSAGLAGANEQFF.

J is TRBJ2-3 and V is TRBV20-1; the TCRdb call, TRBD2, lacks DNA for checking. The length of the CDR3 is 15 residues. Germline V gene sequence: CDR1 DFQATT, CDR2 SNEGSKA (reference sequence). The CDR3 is CSASHPSGTTDTQYF.

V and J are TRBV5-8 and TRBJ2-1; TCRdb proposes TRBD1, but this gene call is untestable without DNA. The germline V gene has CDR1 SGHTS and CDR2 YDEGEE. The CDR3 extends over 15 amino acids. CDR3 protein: CASSLIGGAPHEQFF.

The CDR3 is CASSQTTGDYGYTF. This chain links TRBV7-2 with TRBJ1-2; TCRdb lists TRBD1, though no DNA is available to test this call. This CDR3 is built from 14 residues. Germline CDR1 is SGHTA and CDR2 is FQGNSA.

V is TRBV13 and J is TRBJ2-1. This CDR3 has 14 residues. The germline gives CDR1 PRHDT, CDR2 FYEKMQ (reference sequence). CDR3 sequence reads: CASSLGTHADEQFF.

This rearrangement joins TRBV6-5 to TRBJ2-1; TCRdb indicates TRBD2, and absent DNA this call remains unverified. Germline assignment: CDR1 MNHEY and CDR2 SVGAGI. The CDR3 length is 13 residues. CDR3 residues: CASSSQASGTQFF.

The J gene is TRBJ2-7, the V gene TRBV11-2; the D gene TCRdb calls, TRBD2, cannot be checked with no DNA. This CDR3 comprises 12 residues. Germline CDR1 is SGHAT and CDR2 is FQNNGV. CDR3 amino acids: CASRLAGAEQYF.

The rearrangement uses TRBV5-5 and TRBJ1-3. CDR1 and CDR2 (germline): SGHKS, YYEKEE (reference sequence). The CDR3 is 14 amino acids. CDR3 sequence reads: CASSLSQSGNTIYF.

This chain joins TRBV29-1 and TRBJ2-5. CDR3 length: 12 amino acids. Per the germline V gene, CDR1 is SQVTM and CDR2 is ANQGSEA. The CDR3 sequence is CSVTNFQETQYF.

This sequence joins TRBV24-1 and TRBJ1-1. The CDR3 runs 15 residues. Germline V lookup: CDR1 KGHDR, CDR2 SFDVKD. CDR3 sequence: CATSDPRGGRTEAFF.

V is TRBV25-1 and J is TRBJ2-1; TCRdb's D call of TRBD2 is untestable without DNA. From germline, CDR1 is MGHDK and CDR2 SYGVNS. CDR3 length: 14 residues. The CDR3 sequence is CASSGLAGFNEQFF.

CDR3 region: CSARSGTSGRNAVSDTQYF. The V and J genes are TRBV20-1 and TRBJ2-3; the D call from TCRdb, TRBD2, cannot be confirmed without DNA. CDR3 length: 19 residues. The germline CDR1 and CDR2 sequences are DFQATT and SNEGSKA (reference sequence).

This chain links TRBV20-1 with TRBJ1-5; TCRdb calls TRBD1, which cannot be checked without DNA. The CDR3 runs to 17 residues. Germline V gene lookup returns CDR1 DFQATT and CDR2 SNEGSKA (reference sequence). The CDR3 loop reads CSAKTGTGHVGNQPQHF.

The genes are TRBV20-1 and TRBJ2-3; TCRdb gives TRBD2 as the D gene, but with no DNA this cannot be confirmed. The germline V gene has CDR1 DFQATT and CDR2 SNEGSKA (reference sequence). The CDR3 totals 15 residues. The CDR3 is CSASTGLAMADTQYF.

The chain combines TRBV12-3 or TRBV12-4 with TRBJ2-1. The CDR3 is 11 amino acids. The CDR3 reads CASSPGPEQFF.

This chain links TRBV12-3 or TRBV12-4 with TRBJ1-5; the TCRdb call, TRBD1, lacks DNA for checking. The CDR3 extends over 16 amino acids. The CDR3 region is CASSLAGTGPNQPQHF.

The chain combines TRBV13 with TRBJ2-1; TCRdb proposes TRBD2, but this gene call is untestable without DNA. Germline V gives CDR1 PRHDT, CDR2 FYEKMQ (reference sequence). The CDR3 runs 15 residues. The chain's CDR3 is CASSLLTSGYNEQFF.

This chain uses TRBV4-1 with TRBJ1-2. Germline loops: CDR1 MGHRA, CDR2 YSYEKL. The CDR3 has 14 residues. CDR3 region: CASSQVTGEGGYTF.

CDR3 in amino acids: CASSIVGGFFDEQFF. The chain couples TRBV5-1 to TRBJ2-1. The CDR3 totals 15 residues. CDR1 and CDR2 from the germline V gene are SGHRS and YFSETQ.

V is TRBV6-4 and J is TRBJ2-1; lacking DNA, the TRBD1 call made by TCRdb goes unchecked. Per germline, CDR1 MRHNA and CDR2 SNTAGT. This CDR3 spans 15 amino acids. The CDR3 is CASSAGTGDPQTQFF.

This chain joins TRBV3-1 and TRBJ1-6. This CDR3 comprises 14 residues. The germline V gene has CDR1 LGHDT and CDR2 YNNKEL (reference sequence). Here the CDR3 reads CASSQGATGSPLHF.